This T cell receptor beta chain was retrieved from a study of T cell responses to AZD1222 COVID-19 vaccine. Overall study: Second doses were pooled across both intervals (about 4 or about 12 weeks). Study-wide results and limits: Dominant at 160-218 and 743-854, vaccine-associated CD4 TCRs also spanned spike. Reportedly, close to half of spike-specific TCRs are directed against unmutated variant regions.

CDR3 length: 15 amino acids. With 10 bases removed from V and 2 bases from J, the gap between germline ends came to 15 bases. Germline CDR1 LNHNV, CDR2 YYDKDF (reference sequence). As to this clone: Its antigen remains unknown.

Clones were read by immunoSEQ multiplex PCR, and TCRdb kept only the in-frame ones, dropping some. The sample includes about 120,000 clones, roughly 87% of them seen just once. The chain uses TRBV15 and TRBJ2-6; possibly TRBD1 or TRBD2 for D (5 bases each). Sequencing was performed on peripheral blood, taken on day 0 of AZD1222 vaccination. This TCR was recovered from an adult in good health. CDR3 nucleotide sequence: TGTGCCAAATTTGGTGAGGGGACTGGGGCCAACGTCCTGACTTTC. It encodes CAKFGEGTGANVLTF.